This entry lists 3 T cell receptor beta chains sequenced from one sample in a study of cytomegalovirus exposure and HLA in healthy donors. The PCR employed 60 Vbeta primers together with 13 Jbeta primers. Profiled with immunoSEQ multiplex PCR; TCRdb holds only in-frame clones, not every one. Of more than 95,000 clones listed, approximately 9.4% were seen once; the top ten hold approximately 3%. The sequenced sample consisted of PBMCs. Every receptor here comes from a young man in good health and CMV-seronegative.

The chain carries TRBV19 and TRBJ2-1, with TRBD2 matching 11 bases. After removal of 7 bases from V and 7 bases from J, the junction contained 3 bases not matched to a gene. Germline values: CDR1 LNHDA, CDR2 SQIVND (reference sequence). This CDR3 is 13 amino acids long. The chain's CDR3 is CASKLAGGNEQFF. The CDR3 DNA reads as TGTGCCAGTAAGTTAGCGGGGGGGAATGAGCAGTTCTTC.

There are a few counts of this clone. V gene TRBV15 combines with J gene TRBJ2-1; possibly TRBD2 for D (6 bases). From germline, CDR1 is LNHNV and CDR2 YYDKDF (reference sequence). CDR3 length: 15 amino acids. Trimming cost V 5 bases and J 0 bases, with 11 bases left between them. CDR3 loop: CATSGGVSSYNEQFF. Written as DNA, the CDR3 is TGTGCCACCAGCGGCGGGGTGAGCTCCTACAATGAGCAGTTCTTC.

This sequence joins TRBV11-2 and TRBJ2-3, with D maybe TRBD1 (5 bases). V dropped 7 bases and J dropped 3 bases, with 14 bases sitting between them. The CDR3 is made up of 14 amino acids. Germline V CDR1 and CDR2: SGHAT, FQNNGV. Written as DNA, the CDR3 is TGTGCCAGCACCAACCCCCGGACAACAGATACGCAGTATTTT. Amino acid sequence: CASTNPRTTDTQYF.